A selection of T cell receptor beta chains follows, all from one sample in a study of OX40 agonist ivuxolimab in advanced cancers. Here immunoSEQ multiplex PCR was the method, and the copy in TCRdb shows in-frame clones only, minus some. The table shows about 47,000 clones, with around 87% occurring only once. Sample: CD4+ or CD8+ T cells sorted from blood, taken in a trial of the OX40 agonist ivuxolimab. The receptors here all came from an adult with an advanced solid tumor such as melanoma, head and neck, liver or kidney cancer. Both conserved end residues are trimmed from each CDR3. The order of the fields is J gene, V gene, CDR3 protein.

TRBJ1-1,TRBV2,ASRAGRGNTEAF
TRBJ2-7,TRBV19,ATQEREGNYEQY
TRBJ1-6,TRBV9,ASSVSGGGNSPLH
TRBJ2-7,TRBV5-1,ARSRGAGTGGAYEQY
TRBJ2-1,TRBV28,ASRKGRGSSYNEQF
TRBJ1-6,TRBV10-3,AIRTGESPLH
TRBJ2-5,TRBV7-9,ASSGGPGQETQY
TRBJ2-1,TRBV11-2,AGGASYNEQF
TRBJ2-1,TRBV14,ASSLWGSGSDEQF
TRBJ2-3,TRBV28,ASSFGGSTDTQY
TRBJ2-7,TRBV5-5,ASWGGGTGGYEQY
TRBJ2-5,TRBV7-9,ASNEGSQETQY
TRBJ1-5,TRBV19,ASRSHAGGTGLRVSNQPQH
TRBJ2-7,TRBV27,ASSPGEAVYEQY
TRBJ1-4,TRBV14,ASSHEGQGVEKLF
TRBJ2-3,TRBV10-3,AISESRRTDTQY
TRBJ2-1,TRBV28,ASSLIAGGPNNEQF
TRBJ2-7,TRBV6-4,ASSYTVSSYEQY
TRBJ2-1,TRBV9,ASSVQGAGQF
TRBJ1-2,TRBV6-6,ASTHARDGYT
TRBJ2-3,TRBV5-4,ASRRTPTSGIDTQY
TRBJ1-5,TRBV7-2,ASSIGGNQPQH
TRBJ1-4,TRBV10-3,AISGQAGEKLF
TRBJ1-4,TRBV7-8,ASSLIPQAVELF
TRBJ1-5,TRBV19,ASSLTGLGNQPQH
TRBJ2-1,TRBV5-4,ASSSRDSYNEQF
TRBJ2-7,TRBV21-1,ASNLGLAGYYEQY
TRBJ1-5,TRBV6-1,ASIPDRASNQPQH
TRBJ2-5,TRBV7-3,ASSFGLAGAETQY
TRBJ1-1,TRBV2,ASSADAYQGTEAF
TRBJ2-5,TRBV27,ASSLAGTVGGETQY
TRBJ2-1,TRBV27,ASSDTSGGGDEQF
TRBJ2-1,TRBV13,ASSPLAASTYNEQF
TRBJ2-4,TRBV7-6,ASSLGSRGLDIQY
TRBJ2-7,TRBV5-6,ASSFPDGSYEQY
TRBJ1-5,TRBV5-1,ASRPTDSNQPQH
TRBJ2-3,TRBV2,ASRGGGRTDTQY
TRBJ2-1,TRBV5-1,ASSSGLAGDNEQF
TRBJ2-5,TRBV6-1,ASSVLLQETQY
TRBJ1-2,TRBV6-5,ASTRTTGYGYT
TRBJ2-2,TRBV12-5,ASGLFGTGELF
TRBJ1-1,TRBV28,ASSGQNLNTEAF
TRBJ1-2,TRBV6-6,ASRKDSDLGGYT
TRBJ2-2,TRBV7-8,ASSLGDRGLSGELF
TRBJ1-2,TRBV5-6,ASSLNRGYGYT
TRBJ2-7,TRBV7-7,ASSPGTSGLTYEQY
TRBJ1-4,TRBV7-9,ASSAGLRSNEKLF
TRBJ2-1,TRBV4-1,ASSQRWGSYNEQF
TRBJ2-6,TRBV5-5,ASSLDIQTGANVLT
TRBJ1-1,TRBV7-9,ASSLTGSDTEAF
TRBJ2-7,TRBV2,ASSGAWGAGEQY
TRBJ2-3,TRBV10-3,AIRAGGQSDTQY